This TCR beta chain was captured in a study of vaccination and CD4 T cells after COVID-19. Study overall: Cells were stimulated with overlapping spike peptides from SARS-CoV-2, HCoV-NL63, HCoV-OC43 and HCoV-229E. Controls had a CEFX pool, an HIV-1 Nef pool, or no peptide added.

The sample's treatment: roughly 11-day PBMC culture with coronavirus spike peptide pools or control peptides (ViraFEST assay). Trimming took 0 bases from V and 5 from J, leaving 13 bases between them. Germline assignment: CDR1 SNHLY and CDR2 FYNNEI. The CDR3 loop spans 15 amino acids. Points on this clonotype: Its specificity is unknown.

Oncomine TCR Beta short-read sequencing was applied to DNA from cultured CD4+ T cells. Scientists extracted genomic DNA from CD4+ T cells grown in culture. MiXCR was run by TCRdb on the PCR reads, yielding one entry per CDR3 protein. The table shows under 15,000 distinct CDR3 sequences, with 36% occurring only once. This TCR derives from a human donor with COVID-19. Sequenced: cultured CD4+ T cells from blood. This sequence joins TRBV2 and TRBJ2-5, with D possibly TRBD1 on 5 matching bases. For the CDR3, the DNA is TGTGCCAGCAGTGAAGCGGGGCCCCCCCGTGAGACCCAGTACTTC. Amino acid sequence: CASSEAGPPRETQYF.